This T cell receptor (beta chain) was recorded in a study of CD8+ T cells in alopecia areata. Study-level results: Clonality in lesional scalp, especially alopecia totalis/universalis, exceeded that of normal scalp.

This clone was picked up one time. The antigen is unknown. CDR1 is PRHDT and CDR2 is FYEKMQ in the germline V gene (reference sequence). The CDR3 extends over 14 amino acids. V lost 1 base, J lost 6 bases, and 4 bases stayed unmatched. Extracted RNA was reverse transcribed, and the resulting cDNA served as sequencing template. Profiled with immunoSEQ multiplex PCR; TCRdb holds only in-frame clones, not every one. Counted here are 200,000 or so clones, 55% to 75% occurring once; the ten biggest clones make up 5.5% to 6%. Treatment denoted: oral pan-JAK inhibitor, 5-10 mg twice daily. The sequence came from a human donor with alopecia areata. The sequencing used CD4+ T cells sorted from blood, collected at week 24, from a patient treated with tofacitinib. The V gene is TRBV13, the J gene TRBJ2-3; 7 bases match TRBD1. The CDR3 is CASSLEGGRDTQYF. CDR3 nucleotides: TGTGCCAGCAGCTTAGAAGGGGGCAGGGATACGCAGTATTTT.